This TCR beta chain was sequenced during a study of control samples from healthy donors and cancer patients. The table came from immunoSEQ multiplex PCR; TCRdb's copy has only in-frame clones and leaves some out. The top ten clones hold roughly 1.3% of a sample with 150,000 to 200,000 clones, around 94% of them seen once. The CDR3 has 14 residues. Germline loops: CDR1 PRHDT, CDR2 FYEKMQ (reference sequence). V lost 1 base and J 5 bases, leaving 12 bases between the germline ends. The source material was blood. The clonotype originates from a woman aged 18-29 years in good health. The genes are TRBV13 and TRBJ2-7; tentative D call: TRBD2 (5 bases). As DNA, the CDR3 is TGTGCCAGCAGCTTAGCGGGGATGAAGAACGAGCAGTACTTC. It codes for CASSLAGMKNEQYF.